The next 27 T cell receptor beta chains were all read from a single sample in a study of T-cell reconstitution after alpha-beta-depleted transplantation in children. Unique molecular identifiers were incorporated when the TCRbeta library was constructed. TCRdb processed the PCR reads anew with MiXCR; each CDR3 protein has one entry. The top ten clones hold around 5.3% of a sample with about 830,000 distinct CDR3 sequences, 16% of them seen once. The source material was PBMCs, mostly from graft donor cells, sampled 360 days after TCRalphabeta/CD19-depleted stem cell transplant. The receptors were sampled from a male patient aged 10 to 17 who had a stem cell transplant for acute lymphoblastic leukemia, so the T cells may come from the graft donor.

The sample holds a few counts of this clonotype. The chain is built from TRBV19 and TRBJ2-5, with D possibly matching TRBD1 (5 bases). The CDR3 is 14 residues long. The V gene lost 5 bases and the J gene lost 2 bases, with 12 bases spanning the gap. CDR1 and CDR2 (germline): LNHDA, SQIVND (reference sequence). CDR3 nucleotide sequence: TGTGCCAGTAGTCCCTACAGGATTCAAGAGACCCAGTACTTC. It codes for CASSPYRIQETQYF.

The CDR3 reads CSVATRRSDYEQYF. The CDR3 DNA reads TGCAGCGTTGCAACTCGACGGTCGGACTACGAGCAGTACTTC. The V gene is TRBV29-1, the J gene TRBJ2-7, with D unresolved. This CDR3 region has 14 residues. V was shortened by 4 bases and J by 3 bases, with 16 bases between the two germline ends. Germline V CDR1 and CDR2: SQVTM, ANQGSEA.

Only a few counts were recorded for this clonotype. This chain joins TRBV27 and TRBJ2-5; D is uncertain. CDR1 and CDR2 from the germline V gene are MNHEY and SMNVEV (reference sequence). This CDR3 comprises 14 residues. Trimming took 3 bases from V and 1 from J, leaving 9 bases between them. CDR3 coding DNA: TGTGCCAGCAGTTTCACCTGGGCCCAAGAGACCCAGTACTTC. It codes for CASSFTWAQETQYF.

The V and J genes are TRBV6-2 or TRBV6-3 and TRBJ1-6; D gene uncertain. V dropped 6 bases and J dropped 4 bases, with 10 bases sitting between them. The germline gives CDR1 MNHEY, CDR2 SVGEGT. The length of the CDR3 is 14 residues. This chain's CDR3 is CASRYKPYNSPLHF. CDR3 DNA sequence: TGTGCCAGCAGGTACAAGCCGTATAATTCACCCCTCCACTTT.

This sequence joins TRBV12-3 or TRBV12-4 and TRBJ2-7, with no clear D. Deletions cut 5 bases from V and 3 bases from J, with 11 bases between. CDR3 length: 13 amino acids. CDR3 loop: CASSTGSYYEQYF. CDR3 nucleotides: TGTGCCAGCAGTACGGGCTCCTACTACGAGCAGTACTTC.

The CDR3 protein is CASSLRYGDTEAFF. The CDR3 DNA sequence: TGTGCCAGCAGCTTGAGGTATGGGGACACTGAAGCTTTCTTT. This chain connects TRBV5-8 to TRBJ1-1, with no clear D. Trimming removed 1 base at V and 3 bases at J, with 10 bases between. Germline V lookup: CDR1 SGHTS, CDR2 YDEGEE. This CDR3 comprises 14 residues.

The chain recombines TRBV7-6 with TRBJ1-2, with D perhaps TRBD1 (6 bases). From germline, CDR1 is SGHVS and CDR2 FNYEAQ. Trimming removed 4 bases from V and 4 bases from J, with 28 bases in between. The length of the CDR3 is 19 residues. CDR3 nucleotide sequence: TGTGCCAGCAGCTCCTACAGAGGGACAAGAACCGCTGTCCTCTATGGCTACACCTTC. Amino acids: CASSSYRGTRTAVLYGYTF.

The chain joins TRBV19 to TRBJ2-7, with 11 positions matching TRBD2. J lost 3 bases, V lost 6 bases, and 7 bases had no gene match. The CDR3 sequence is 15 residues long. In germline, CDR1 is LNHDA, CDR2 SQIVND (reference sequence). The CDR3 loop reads CASSTAGTSGYEQYF. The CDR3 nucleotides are TGTGCCAGTAGCACGGCAGGGACTAGCGGCTACGAGCAGTACTTC.

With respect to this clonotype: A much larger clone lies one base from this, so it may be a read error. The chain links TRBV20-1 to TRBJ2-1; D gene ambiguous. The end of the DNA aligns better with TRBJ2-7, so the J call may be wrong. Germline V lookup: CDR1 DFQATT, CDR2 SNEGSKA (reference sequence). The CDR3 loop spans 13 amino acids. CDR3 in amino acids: CSASKGLMEEQYF. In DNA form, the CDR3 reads TGCAGTGCTAGTAAGGGCCTAATGGAAGAGCAGTACTTC.

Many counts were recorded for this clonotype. This CDR3 reads CASSYSSHEQFF. As DNA, the CDR3 is TGTGCCAGCAGTTACTCGTCCCATGAGCAGTTCTTC. The rearrangement uses TRBV6-6 and TRBJ2-1; D is unclear. The CDR3 covers 12 residues. V lost 0 bases and J 8 bases, leaving 5 bases between the germline ends. Per the germline V gene, CDR1 is MNHNY and CDR2 is SVGAGI (reference sequence).

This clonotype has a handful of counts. CDR3 amino acids: CASSPLAGEVPDTQYF. DNA of the CDR3: TGTGCCAGCAGCCCGCTAGCGGGGGAGGTTCCGGATACGCAGTATTTT. The chain couples TRBV14 to TRBJ2-3, with 10 bases matching TRBD2. This CDR3 spans 16 amino acids. J gave up 6 bases and V 4 bases, and 10 bases lay outside the gene matches. CDR1 is SGHDN, CDR2 FVKESK, per germline.

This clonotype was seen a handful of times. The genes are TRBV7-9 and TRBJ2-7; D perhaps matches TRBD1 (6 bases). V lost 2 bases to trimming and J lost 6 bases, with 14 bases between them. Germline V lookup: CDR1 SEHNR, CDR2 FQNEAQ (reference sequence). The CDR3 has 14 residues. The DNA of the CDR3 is TGTGCCAGCAGCTTAAGGCAGGGGACGGGCGAGCAGTACTTC. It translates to CASSLRQGTGEQYF.

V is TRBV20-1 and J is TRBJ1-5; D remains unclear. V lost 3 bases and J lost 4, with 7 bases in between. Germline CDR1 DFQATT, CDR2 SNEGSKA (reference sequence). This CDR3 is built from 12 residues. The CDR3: CSASARNQPQHF. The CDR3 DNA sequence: TGCAGTGCTAGTGCCAGAAATCAGCCCCAGCATTTT.

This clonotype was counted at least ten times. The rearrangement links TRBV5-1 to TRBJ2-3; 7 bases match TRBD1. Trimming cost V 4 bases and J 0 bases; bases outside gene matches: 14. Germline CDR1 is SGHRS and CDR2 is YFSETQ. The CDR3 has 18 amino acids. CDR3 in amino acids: CASSIRTGLGISTDTQYF. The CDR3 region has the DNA TGCGCCAGCAGCATACGGACAGGCCTCGGGATTAGCACAGATACGCAGTATTTT.

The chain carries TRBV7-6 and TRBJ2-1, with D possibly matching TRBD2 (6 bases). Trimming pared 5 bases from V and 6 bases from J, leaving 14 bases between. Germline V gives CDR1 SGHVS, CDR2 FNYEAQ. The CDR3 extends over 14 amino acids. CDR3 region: CASSNRESINEQFF. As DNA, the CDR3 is TGTGCCAGCAGCAACCGGGAGTCCATCAATGAGCAGTTCTTC.

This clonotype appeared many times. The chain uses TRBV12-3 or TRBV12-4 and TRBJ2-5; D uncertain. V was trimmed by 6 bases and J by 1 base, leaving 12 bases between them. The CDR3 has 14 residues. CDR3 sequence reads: CASSPSLTQETQYF. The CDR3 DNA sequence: TGTGCCAGCAGCCCGTCTCTCACCCAAGAGACCCAGTACTTC.

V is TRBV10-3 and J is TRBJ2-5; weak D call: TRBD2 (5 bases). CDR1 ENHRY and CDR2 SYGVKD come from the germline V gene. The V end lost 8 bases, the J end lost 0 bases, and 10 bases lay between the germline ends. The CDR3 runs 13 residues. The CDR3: CAIRDGYQETQYF. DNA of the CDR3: TGTGCCATCCGGGATGGCTACCAAGAGACCCAGTACTTC.

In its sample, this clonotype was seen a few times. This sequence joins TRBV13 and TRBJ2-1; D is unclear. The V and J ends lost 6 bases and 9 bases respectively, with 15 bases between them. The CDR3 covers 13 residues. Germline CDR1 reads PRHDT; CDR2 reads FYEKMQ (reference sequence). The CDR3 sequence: CASSRRPKSEQFF. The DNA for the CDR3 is TGTGCCAGCAGTCGCAGACCAAAGAGTGAGCAGTTCTTC. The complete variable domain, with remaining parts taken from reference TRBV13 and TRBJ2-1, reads AAGVIQSPRHLIKEKRETATLKCYPIPRHDTVYWYQQGPGQDPQFLISFYEKMQSDKGSIPDRFSAQQFSDYHSELNMSSLELGDSALYFCASSRRPKSEQFFGPGTRLTVL.

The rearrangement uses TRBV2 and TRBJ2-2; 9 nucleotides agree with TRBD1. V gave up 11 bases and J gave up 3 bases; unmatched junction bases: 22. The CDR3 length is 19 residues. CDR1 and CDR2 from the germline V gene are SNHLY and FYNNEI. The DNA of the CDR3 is TGTGCCTTCTGTTCGGGGACAGGGTGGACGGAGAGGGACACCGGGGAGCTGTTTTTT. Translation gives CAFCSGTGWTERDTGELFF.

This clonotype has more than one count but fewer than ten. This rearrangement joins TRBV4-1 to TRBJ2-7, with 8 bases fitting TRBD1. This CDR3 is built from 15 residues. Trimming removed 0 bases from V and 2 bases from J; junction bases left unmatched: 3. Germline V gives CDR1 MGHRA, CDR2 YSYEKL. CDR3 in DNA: TGCGCCAGCAGCCAAGAAGGGGGACAGGCCTACGAGCAGTACTTC. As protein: CASSQEGGQAYEQYF.

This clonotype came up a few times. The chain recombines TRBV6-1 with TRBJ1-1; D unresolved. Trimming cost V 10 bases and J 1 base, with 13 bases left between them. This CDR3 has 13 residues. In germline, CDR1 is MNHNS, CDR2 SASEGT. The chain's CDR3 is CAIIRQTNTEAFF. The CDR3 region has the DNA TGTGCCATCATAAGACAAACGAACACTGAAGCTTTCTTT.

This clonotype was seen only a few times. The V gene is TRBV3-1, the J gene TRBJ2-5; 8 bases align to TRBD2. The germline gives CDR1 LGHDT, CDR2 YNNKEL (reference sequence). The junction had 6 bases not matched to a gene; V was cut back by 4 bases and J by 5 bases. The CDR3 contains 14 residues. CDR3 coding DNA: TGTGCCAGCAGCCTTAGGACTAGCCGTGAGACCCAGTACTTC. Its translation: CASSLRTSRETQYF.

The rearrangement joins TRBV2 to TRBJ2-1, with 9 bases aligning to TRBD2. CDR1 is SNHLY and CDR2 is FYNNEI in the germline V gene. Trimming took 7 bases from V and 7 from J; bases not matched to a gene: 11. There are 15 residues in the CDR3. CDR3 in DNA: TGTGCCAGCACCGGGACTAGCTCCCCGTGGAATGAGCAGTTCTTC. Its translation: CASTGTSSPWNEQFF.

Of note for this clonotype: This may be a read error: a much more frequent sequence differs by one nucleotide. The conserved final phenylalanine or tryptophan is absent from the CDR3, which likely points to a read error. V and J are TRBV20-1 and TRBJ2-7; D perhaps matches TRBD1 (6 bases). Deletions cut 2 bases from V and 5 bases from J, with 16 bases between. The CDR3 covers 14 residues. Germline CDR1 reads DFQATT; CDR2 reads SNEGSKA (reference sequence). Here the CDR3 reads CSARKGTSGDEQYC. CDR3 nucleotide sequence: TGCAGTGCTAGAAAGGGGACAAGCGGCGACGAGCAGTACTGC.

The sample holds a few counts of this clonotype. The CDR3 DNA reads as TGTGCCAGCAGCGCAGGAGGGCGGGACGGAGATCCCAACTTCCCCTATGGCTACACCTTC. Protein: CASSAGGRDGDPNFPYGYTF. The chain links TRBV7-8 to TRBJ1-2; TRBD1 is a possible D gene (5 bases). V lost 5 bases to trimming and J lost 4 bases, with 32 bases between them. The germline CDR1 and CDR2 sequences are SGHVS and FQNEAQ. This CDR3 contains 20 residues.

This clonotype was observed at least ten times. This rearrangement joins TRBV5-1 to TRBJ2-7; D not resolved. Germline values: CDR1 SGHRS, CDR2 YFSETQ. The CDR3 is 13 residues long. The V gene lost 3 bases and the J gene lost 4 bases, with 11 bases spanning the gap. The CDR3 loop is CASSSLTSYEQYF. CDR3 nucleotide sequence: TGCGCCAGCAGCTCTCTAACCAGTTACGAGCAGTACTTC.

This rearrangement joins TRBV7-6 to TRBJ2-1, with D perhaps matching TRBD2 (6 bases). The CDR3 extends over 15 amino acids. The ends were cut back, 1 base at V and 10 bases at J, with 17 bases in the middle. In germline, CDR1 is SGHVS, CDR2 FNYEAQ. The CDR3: CASSLVETGVWEQFF. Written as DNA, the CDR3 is TGTGCCAGCAGCTTAGTCGAGACGGGGGTTTGGGAGCAGTTCTTC.